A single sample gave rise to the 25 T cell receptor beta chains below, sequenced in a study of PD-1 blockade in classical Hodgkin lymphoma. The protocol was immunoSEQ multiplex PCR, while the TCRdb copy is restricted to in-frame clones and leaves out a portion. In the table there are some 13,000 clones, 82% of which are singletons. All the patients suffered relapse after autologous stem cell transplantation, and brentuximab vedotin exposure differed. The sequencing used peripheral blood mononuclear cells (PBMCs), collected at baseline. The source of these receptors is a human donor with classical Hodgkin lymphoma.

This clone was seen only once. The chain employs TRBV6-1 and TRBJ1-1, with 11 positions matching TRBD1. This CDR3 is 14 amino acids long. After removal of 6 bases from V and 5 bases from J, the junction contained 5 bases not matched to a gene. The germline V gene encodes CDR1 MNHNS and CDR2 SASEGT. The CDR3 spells CASRMGQGGTEAFF. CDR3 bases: TGTGCCAGCAGGATGGGACAGGGGGGGACTGAAGCTTTCTTT.

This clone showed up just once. The CDR3 nucleotides read TGTGCCTGGAGTTCAGACCCCCTCGCGGAGACCCAGTACTTC. Its protein product is CAWSSDPLAETQYF. J is TRBJ2-5 and V is TRBV30; no definite D call. The V end lost 2 bases, the J end lost 5 bases, and 15 bases lay between the germline ends. CDR3 size: 14 residues. The germline V gene encodes CDR1 GTSNPN and CDR2 SVGIG (reference sequence). The variable domain in full, completed from reference TRBV30 and TRBJ2-5, reads SQTIHQWPATLVQPVGSPLSLECTVEGTSNPNLYWYRQAAGRGLQLLFYSVGIGQISSEVPQNLSASRPQDRQFILSSKKLLLSDSGFYLCAWSSDPLAETQYFGPGTRLLVL.

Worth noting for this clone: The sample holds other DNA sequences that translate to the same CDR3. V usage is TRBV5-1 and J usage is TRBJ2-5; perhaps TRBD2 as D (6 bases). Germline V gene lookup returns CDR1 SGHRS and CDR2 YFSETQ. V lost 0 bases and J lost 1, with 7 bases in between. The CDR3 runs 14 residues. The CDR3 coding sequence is TGCGCCAGCAGCTTGGGGAGGGGCCAAGAGACCCAGTACTTC. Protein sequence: CASSLGRGQETQYF.

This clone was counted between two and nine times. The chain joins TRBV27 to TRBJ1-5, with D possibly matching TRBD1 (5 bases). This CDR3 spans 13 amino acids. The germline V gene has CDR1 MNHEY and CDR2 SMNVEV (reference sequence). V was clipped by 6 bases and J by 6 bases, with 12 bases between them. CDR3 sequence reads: CASRRTGSQPQHF. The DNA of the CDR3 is TGTGCCAGCAGGAGAACAGGTTCTCAGCCCCAGCATTTT.

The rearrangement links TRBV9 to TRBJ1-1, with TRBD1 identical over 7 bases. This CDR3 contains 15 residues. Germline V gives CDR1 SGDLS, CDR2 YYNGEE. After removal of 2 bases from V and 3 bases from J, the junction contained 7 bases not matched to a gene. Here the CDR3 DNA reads TGTGCCAGCAGCGTGAAGGGGGCTTCGGACACTGAAGCTTTCTTT. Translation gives CASSVKGASDTEAFF.

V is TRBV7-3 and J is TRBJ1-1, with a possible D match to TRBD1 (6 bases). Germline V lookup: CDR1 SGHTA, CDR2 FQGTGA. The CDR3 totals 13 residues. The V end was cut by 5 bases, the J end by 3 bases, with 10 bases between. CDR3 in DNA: TGTGCCAGCAGCCGAAACAGGGACACTGAAGCTTTCTTT. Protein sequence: CASSRNRDTEAFF.

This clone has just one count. The CDR3 protein is CSVWTGTENTEAFF. The DNA for the CDR3 is TGCAGCGTGTGGACAGGGACGGAGAACACTGAAGCTTTCTTT. The genes are TRBV29-1 and TRBJ1-1; TRBD1 aligns across 8 bases. Germline V gene lookup returns CDR1 SQVTM and CDR2 ANQGSEA. The CDR3 consists of 14 residues. V dropped 6 bases and J dropped 1; count of bases not matched to a gene: 7.

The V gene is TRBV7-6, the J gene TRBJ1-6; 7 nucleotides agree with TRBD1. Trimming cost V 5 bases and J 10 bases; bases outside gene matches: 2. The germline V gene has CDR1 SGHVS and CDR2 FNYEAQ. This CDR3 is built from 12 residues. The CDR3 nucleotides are TGTGCCAGCAGCATACAGGGGTCACCCCTCCACTTT. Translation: CASSIQGSPLHF.

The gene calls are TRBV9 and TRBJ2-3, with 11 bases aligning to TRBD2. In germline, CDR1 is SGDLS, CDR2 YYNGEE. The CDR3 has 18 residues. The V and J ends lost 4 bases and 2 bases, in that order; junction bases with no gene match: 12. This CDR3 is CASSMRLLAGALTDTQYF. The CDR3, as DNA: TGTGCCAGCAGCATGAGATTACTAGCGGGGGCCCTCACAGATACGCAGTATTTT.

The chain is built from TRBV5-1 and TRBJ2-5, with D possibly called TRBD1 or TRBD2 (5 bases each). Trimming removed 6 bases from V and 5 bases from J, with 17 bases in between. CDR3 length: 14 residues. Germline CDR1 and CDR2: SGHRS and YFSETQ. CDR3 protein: CASTPVGGSETQYF. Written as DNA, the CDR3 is TGCGCCAGCACCCCCGTTGGGGGTTCGGAGACCCAGTACTTC.

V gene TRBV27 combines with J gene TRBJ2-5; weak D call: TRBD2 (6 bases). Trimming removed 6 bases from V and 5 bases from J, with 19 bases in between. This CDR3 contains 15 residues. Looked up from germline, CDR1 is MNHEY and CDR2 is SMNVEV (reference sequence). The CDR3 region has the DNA TGTGCCAGCAGGGGGGGTAATACTCGGAGGGAGACCCAGTACTTC. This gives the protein CASRGGNTRRETQYF.

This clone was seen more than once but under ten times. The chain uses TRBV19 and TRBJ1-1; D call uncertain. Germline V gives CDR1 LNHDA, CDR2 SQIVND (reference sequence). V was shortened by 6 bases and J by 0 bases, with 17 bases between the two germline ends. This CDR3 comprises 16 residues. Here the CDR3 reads CASRVGVNFMNTEAFF. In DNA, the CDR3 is TGTGCCAGTAGAGTTGGGGTTAATTTTATGAACACTGAAGCTTTCTTT. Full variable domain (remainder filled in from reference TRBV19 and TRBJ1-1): DGGITQSPKYLFRKEGQNVTLSCEQNLNHDAMYWYRQDPGQGLRLIYYSQIVNDFQKGDIAEGYSVSREKKESFPLTVTSAQKNPTAFYLCASRVGVNFMNTEAFFGQGTRLTVV.

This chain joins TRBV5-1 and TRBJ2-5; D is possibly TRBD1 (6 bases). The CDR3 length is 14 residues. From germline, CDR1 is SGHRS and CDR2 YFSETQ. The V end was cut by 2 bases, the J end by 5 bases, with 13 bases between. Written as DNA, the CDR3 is TGCGCCAGCAGCTTTCAGGGGCCAGGGGAGACCCAGTACTTC. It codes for CASSFQGPGETQYF.

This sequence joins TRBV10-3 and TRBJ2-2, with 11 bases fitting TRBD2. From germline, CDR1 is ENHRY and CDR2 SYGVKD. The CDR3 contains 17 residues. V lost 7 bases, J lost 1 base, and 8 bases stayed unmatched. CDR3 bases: TGTGCCATCAAGCCGCTAGCGGGGGGATTGAACACCGGGGAGCTGTTTTTT. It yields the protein CAIKPLAGGLNTGELFF.

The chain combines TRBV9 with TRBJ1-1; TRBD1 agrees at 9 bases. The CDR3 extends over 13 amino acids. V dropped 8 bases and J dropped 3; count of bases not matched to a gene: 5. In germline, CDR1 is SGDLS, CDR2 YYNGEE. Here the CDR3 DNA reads TGTGCCAGGACAGGGGGGGTACACACTGAAGCTTTCTTT. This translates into CARTGGVHTEAFF.

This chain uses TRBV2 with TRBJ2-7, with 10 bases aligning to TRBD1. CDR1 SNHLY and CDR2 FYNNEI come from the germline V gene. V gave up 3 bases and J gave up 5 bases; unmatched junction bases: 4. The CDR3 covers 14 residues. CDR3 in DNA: TGTGCCAGCAGTGAGTTGACAGGGGGCGACGAGCAGTACTTC. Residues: CASSELTGGDEQYF.

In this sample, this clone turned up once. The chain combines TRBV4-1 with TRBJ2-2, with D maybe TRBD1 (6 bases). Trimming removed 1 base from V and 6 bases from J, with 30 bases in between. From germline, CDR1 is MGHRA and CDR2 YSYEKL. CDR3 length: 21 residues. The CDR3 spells CASSQVGATGRAELIAGELFF. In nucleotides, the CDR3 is TGCGCCAGCAGCCAAGTGGGGGCGACAGGTCGAGCGGAACTAATCGCCGGGGAGCTGTTTTTT.

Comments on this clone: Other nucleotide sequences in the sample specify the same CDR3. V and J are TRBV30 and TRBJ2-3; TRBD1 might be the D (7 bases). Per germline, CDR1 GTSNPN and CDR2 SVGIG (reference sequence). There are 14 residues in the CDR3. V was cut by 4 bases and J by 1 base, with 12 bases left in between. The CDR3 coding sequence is TGTGCCTGGAACAGGGGACTGGGCACAGATACGCAGTATTTT. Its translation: CAWNRGLGTDTQYF.

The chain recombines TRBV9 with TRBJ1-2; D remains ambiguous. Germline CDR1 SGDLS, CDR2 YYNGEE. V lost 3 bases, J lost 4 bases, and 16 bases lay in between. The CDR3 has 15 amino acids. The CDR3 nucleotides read TGTGCCAGCAGCGCATTCAGGCTTGATGGCTATGGCTACACCTTC. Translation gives CASSAFRLDGYGYTF.

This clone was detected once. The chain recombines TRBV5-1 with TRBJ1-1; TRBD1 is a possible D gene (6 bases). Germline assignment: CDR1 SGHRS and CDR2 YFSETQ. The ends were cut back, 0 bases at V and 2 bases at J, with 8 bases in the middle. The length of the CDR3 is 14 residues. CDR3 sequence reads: CASSLDRVNTEAFF. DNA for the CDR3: TGCGCCAGCAGCTTGGACAGGGTAAACACTGAAGCTTTCTTT.

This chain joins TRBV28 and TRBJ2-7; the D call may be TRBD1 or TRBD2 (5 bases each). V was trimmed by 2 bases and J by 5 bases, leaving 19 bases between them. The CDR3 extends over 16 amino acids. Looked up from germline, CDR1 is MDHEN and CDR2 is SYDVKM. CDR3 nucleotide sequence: TGTGCCAGCAGTTTAGGGATCCGGAAACGGGACCACGAGCAGTACTTC. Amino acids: CASSLGIRKRDHEQYF.

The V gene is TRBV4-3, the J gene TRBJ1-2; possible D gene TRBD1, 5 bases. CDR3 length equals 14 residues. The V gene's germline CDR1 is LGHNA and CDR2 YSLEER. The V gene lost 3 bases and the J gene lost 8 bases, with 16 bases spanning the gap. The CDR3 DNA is TGCGCCAGCAGCCAGGCAGTGGGGCTAAGGGGCTACACCTTC. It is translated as CASSQAVGLRGYTF.

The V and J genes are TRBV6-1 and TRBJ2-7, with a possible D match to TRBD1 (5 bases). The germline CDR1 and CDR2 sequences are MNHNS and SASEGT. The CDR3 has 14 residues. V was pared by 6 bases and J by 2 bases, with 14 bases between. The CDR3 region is CASSPDRQTYEQYF. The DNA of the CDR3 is TGTGCCAGCAGCCCCGACAGACAAACCTACGAGCAGTACTTC.

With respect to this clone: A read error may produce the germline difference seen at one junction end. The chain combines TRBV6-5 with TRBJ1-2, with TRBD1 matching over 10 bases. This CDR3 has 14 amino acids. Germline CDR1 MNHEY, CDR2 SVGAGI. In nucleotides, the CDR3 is TGTGCCAGCAGAAAGGACAGGGGGAACTATGGCCACACCTTC. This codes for CASRKDRGNYGHTF.

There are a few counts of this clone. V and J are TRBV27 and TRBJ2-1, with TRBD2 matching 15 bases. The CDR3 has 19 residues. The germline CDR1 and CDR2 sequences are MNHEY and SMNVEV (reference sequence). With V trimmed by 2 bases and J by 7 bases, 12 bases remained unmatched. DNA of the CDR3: TGTGCCAGCAGTTTAGCCCCCTGGACTAGCGGGGGGGCGAGGAATGAGCAGTTCTTC. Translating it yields CASSLAPWTSGGARNEQFF.